A selection of T cell receptor beta chains follows, all from one sample in a study of molecular identifiers for immune sequencing clone quantification. TCRdb analysed the PCR reads with MiXCR anew, one entry per CDR3 protein. This table has about 630,000 distinct CDR3 sequences, 25% appearing once. Sequenced input: naive CD8+ T cells from blood, with Jurkat cell RNA spiked in. The source of these receptors is a human donor in good health. Some libraries in this study had Jurkat cell RNA spiked in. The CDR3 runs from the conserved cysteine through the conserved F or W. D genes are given only for firm matches. Not every row has a clone size; where given, it reads once, few, many or a size class.

CDR3 DNA | CDR3 protein | clone size | J gene | V gene | D gene
TGTGCCAGCAGCGTGACAGGGGCGAGAGGGGCAGAGACCCAGTACTTC | CASSVTGARGAETQYF | - | TRBJ2-5 | TRBV27 | TRBD1
TGTGCCACTAGGGCTAGCGGGAGTCACACCGGGGAGCTGTTTTTT | CATRASGSHTGELFF | - | TRBJ2-2 | TRBV15 | TRBD2
TGCGCCAGCAGCCAAGCCCCTAGCGGTACCTACGAGCAGTACTTC | CASSQAPSGTYEQYF | many | TRBJ2-7 | TRBV4-1 | TRBD2
TGCAGTGCTAGGGGTCCGACAGGGTGGGACGGAAACACCATATATTTT | CSARGPTGWDGNTIYF | - | TRBJ1-3 | TRBV20-1 | TRBD1
TGTGCCAGCAGCTTAGGTGACCAGGGGGTCCACGAGCAGTACTTC | CASSLGDQGVHEQYF | few | TRBJ2-7 | TRBV7-9 | TRBD1
TGTGCCAGCAGCTCGGGGACAGGGATGGCCTATGGCTACACCTTC | CASSSGTGMAYGYTF | - | TRBJ1-2 | TRBV13 | TRBD1
TGCAGTGCTAGAGTGTTTGGACAGGGGGAAAATTCACCCCTCCACTTT | CSARVFGQGENSPLHF | few | TRBJ1-6 | TRBV20-1 | TRBD1
TGTGCCAGCAGCCTCCCCGCTTCAGGGTCCGGCCGAGCTTTCTTT | CASSLPASGSGRAFF | many | TRBJ1-1 | TRBV7-8 | -
TGTGCCAGTAGTATCGCCCCAGACCGCACAGATACGCAGTATTTT | CASSIAPDRTDTQYF | few | TRBJ2-3 | TRBV19 | -
TGTGCCAGCAGTTACCGTGGACAGTCTTATAGCAATCAGCCCCAGCATTTT | CASSYRGQSYSNQPQHF | - | TRBJ1-5 | TRBV6-5 | -
TGTGCCAGCAACGACAGGGCTCCCTACAATGAGCAGTTCTTC | CASNDRAPYNEQFF | - | TRBJ2-1 | TRBV9 | TRBD1
TGTGCCAGCAGCCTAGCGGGAGTTGAAGATACGCAGTATTTT | CASSLAGVEDTQYF | many | TRBJ2-3 | TRBV3-1 | TRBD2
TGTGCCAGCAGCTTGGGGGGGGTACAGGGGGCAACTGAAAAACTGTTTTTT | CASSLGGVQGATEKLFF | - | TRBJ1-4 | TRBV13 | TRBD1
TGTGCCAGCAGCTTAGCGGGGTGGGCGAGCAATCAGCCCCAGCATTTT | CASSLAGWASNQPQHF | many | TRBJ1-5 | TRBV7-2 | -
TGTGCCAGCAGTTCGACAGATTATAGCAATCAGCCCCAGCATTTT | CASSSTDYSNQPQHF | many | TRBJ1-5 | TRBV6-1 | -
TGTGCCAGCAGCCCTGGGGATTTAGATACGCAGTATTTT | CASSPGDLDTQYF | few | TRBJ2-3 | TRBV5-6 | -
TGCGCCAGCAGCCAAGATCGGGCAGGGACTCAGCCCCAGCATTTT | CASSQDRAGTQPQHF | many | TRBJ1-5 | TRBV4-3 | -
TGTGCCAGCAGTGTAACAAGAGCCGGGGAGCTGTTTTTT | CASSVTRAGELFF | few | TRBJ2-2 | TRBV12-3/TRBV12-4 | -
TGCGCCAGCAGCTTGGACGCGGGAGCATATCAGCCCCAGCATTTT | CASSLDAGAYQPQHF | many | TRBJ1-5 | TRBV5-1 | -
TGTGCCAGCAGCCCCACTAGCGGGAGAGTTACAGATACGCAGTATTTT | CASSPTSGRVTDTQYF | many | TRBJ2-3 | TRBV5-5 | TRBD2
TGTGCCAGCAGCCAAGGGAGGCGGAACACTGAAGCTTTCTTT | CASSQGRRNTEAFF | few | TRBJ1-1 | TRBV4-2 | -
TGTGCCAGCAGAACAGGGTTAAATAGCAATCAGCCCCAGCATTTT | CASRTGLNSNQPQHF | few | TRBJ1-5 | TRBV6-5 | -
TGTGCCAGCAGCCCGAATTGGGCCTACGAGCAGTACTTC | CASSPNWAYEQYF | many | TRBJ2-7 | TRBV7-9 | -
TGTGCCAGCAGCAGGAAGGGGCCGGTAGAGACCCAGTACTTC | CASSRKGPVETQYF | - | TRBJ2-5 | TRBV21-1 | -
TGTGCCACCAGCAGAGCCTCACAATTGACAGATACGCAGTATTTT | CATSRASQLTDTQYF | many | TRBJ2-3 | TRBV15 | -
TGCAGTGCTAGAGACCGGGAATCACTAGCCAAAAACATTCAGTACTTC | CSARDRESLAKNIQYF | many | TRBJ2-4 | TRBV20-1 | -
TGTGCCAGCAGTACCACCGGGACTAGCGCTTACAATGAGCAGTTCTTC | CASSTTGTSAYNEQFF | - | TRBJ2-1 | TRBV9 | TRBD2
TGCGCCAGCAGCTACGATTCAGGCGGGGAGACCCAGTACTTC | CASSYDSGGETQYF | many | TRBJ2-5 | TRBV5-1 | -
TGTGCCAGCAGCGTACAGGGGGATACAGATACGCAGTATTTT | CASSVQGDTDTQYF | many | TRBJ2-3 | TRBV9 | TRBD1
TGCGCCAGCAAGTCTGCGGGCACAACAGACCCCTACACCTTC | CASKSAGTTDPYTF | few | TRBJ1-2 | TRBV10-2 | -
TGTGCCAGCAGCCAATTGGGTAGTGCTTCACCCCTCCACTTT | CASSQLGSASPLHF | - | TRBJ1-6 | TRBV14 | -
TGTGCCAGCAGCCCGGGGCCAGGAGGGGAAGGAGATGGCTACACCTTC | CASSPGPGGEGDGYTF | many | TRBJ1-2 | TRBV7-9 | -
TGTGCCAGCAGTTTATCTGGGGGCGGCGATCAGCCCCAGCATTTT | CASSLSGGGDQPQHF | - | TRBJ1-5 | TRBV27 | -
TGCAGTGCTAGAGTACAGGACTACAAGGAAGAGACCCAGTACTTC | CSARVQDYKEETQYF | few | TRBJ2-5 | TRBV20-1 | -
TGTGCCAGCAGTTACTCGATTTCTTCAGGGCTAGGGCAGCCCCAGCATTTT | CASSYSISSGLGQPQHF | many | TRBJ1-5 | TRBV6-2/TRBV6-3 | -
TGTGCCAGCAGCGCCATAGACAGGGGGCTCACTGAAGCTTTCTTT | CASSAIDRGLTEAFF | - | TRBJ1-1 | TRBV9 | TRBD1
TGTGCCAGCAGTTTCAGGGGGACCCCTTCCTACGAGCAGTACTTC | CASSFRGTPSYEQYF | many | TRBJ2-7 | TRBV28 | TRBD1
TGTGCCAGCAGTTACTACCAGGGGTCCTACGAGCAGTACTTC | CASSYYQGSYEQYF | - | TRBJ2-7 | TRBV6-2/TRBV6-3 | -
TGTGCCAGCAGTCCCATAGCGGGAGCGGGTACCGGGGAGCTGTTTTTT | CASSPIAGAGTGELFF | many | TRBJ2-2 | TRBV12-3/TRBV12-4 | TRBD2
TGCAGCGTTGAAGATGCGACTAGCGGGAAGTACAATGAGCAGTTCTTC | CSVEDATSGKYNEQFF | few | TRBJ2-1 | TRBV29-1 | TRBD2
TGTGCCAGCAGCCGTCTAGCGGGGAGGTACACCGGGGAGCTGTTTTTT | CASSRLAGRYTGELFF | many | TRBJ2-2 | TRBV7-8 | TRBD2
TGTGCCAGCAGCTTAGGGGGGCATCTAGCCAAAAACATTCAGTACTTC | CASSLGGHLAKNIQYF | many | TRBJ2-4 | TRBV7-9 | -
TGTGCCAGCAGCTTGGCCATCGGGGGAAGGGTGAGGTATGAGCAGTTCTTC | CASSLAIGGRVRYEQFF | - | TRBJ2-1 | TRBV5-6 | -
TGTGCCAGCAGCTCAACAGGGGACGAGCACTACTTC | CASSSTGDEHYF | - | TRBJ2-7 | TRBV28 | TRBD1
TGTGCCAGCTTGACGGGACAGGGCGCTTCACCCCTCCACTTT | CASLTGQGASPLHF | - | TRBJ1-6 | TRBV2 | TRBD1
TGTGCCAGCAGCTCCCTAGCGGGGGGGCCGTACGAGCAGTACTTC | CASSSLAGGPYEQYF | many | TRBJ2-7 | TRBV7-9 | TRBD2
TGTGCCAGCAGCACACCCGGGACAGTATACAATGAGCAGTTCTTC | CASSTPGTVYNEQFF | - | TRBJ2-1 | TRBV5-6 | TRBD1
TGTGCCAGCAGCGCGGGACAGGGTTATGAAAAACTGTTTTTT | CASSAGQGYEKLFF | few | TRBJ1-4 | TRBV5-8 | TRBD1
TGTGCCAGCAGTTTGGGCGGGGGAGGATACTCCTACGAGCAGTACTTC | CASSLGGGGYSYEQYF | few | TRBJ2-7 | TRBV28 | TRBD2
TGTGCCAGCAGCCCCTGGGACGGACAAAACACTGAAGCTTTCTTT | CASSPWDGQNTEAFF | many | TRBJ1-1 | TRBV7-3 | -
TGCGCCAGCACTACGGGGGGGGAGGCAGATACGCAGTATTTT | CASTTGGEADTQYF | many | TRBJ2-3 | TRBV4-1 | TRBD2